The 5 T cell receptor beta chains in this list originate from one sample, sequenced in a study of blood T cells in healthy people across ages. A J-beta primer mix and a sample-barcoded 5' primer were used in a second PCR of about 7 to 12 cycles. Each CDR3 protein is one row after TCRdb ran MiXCR on the 5' RACE reads. The sample has about 1.7 million distinct CDR3 sequences; 28% are singletons. The material sequenced was blood. These receptor sequences come from a woman aged 30 to 39 in good health.

This clonotype was found a few times. CDR3 nucleotide sequence: TGTGCCAGCAGTTACTCCAGACAGGGTATTTTAAAGAATGAAAAACTGTTTTTT. This encodes CASSYSRQGILKNEKLFF. The chain has TRBV6-5 and TRBJ1-4; TRBD1 matches 7 bases. The germline V gene has CDR1 MNHEY and CDR2 SVGAGI. V was clipped by 0 bases and J by 5 bases; unmatched bases: 12. The CDR3 spans 18 residues.

The chain employs TRBV20-1 and TRBJ2-1; 8 positions agree with TRBD2. Trimming at V came to 2 bases and at J to 8 bases, leaving 8 bases not matched to a gene. Germline V lookup: CDR1 DFQATT, CDR2 SNEGSKA (reference sequence). The CDR3 has 14 residues. CDR3 coding DNA: TGCAGTGCTAGATCCCGGGGGGGCTGGGATGAGCAGTTCTTC. This translates into CSARSRGGWDEQFF.

This clonotype has at least ten counts. J is TRBJ2-5 and V is TRBV29-1, with TRBD2 identical over 12 bases. The V gene's germline CDR1 is SQVTM and CDR2 ANQGSEA. The J segment lost 5 bases and the V segment lost 4 bases, leaving 8 bases of the junction unmatched. This CDR3 region has 15 residues. CDR3 sequence reads: CSVGPSGGAEETQYF. The DNA for the CDR3 is TGCAGCGTTGGGCCTAGCGGGGGGGCGGAGGAGACCCAGTACTTC.

The chain uses TRBV10-3 and TRBJ2-1; D tentatively fits TRBD1 or TRBD2 (5 bases each). This CDR3 is 16 amino acids long. Trimming cost V 9 bases and J 2 bases, with 20 bases left between them. The germline V gene has CDR1 ENHRY and CDR2 SYGVKD. CDR3 loop: CAISPGPENTYNEQFF. The CDR3 nucleotides read TGTGCCATTAGTCCGGGGCCGGAAAACACCTACAATGAGCAGTTCTTC.

This clonotype has at least ten counts. The V gene is TRBV12-3 or TRBV12-4, the J gene TRBJ2-1; 9 bases fit TRBD1. This CDR3 spans 15 amino acids. The V gene end was trimmed by 4 bases and the J gene end by 7 bases; junction bases not matched to a gene: 8. The CDR3 region has the DNA TGTGCCAGCAGTTCTACAGGGGGCTTAACGAATGAGCAGTTCTTC. Protein product: CASSSTGGLTNEQFF.